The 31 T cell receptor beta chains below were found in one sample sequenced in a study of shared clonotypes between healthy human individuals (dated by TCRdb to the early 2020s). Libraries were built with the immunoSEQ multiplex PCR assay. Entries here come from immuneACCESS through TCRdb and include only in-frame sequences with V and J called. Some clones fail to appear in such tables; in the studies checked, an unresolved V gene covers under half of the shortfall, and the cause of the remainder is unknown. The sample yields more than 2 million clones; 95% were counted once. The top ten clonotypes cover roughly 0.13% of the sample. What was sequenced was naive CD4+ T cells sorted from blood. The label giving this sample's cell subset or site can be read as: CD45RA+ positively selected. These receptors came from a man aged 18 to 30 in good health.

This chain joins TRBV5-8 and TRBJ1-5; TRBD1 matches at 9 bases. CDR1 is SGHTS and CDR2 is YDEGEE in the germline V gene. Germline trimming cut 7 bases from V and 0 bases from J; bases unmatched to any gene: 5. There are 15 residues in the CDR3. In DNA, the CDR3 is TGTGCCAGCCTGGACAGGGGTAATAGCAATCAGCCCCAGCATTTT. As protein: CASLDRGNSNQPQHF.

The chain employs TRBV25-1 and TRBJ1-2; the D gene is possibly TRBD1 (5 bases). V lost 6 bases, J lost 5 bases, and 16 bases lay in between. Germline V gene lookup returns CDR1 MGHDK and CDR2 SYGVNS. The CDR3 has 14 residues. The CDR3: CASRSGGRFYGYTF. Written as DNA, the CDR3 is TGTGCCAGCAGGAGCGGGGGGAGGTTTTATGGCTACACCTTC.

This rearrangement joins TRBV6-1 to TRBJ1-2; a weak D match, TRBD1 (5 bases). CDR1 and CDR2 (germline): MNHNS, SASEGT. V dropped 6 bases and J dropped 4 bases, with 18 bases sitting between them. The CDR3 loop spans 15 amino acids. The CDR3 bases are TGTGCCAGCAGCCCAACCCGACAGATAATCTATGGCTACACCTTC. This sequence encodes CASSPTRQIIYGYTF.

CDR3 coding DNA: TGTGCCAGCAGCTTAGCCTGGGAAGGTGGGGCCAACGTCCTGACTTTC. Translation: CASSLAWEGGANVLTF. V is TRBV7-2 and J is TRBJ2-6, with unresolved D. Germline values: CDR1 SGHTA, CDR2 FQGNSA. The V end was cut by 0 bases, the J end by 3 bases, with 9 bases between. This CDR3 has 16 amino acids.

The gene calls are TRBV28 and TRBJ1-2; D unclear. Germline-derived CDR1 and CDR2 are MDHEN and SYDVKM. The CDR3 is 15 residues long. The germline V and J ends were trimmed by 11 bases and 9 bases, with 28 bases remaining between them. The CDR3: CASKAEEAETMSYTF. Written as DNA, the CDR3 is TGTGCCTCGAAGGCTGAGGAAGCTGAAACTATGAGCTACACCTTC.

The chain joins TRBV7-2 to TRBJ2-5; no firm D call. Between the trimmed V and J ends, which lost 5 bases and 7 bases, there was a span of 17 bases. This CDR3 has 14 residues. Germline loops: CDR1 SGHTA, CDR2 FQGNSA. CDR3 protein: CASSTGTMTVTQYF. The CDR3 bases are TGTGCCAGCAGCACCGGCACGATGACGGTGACCCAGTACTTC.

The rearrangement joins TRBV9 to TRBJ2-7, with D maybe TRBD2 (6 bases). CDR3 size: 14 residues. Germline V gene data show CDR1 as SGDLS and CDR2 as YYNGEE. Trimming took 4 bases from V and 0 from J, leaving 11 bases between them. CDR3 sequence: CASSRGTNSYEQYF. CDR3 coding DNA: TGTGCCAGCAGCCGGGGGACCAACTCCTACGAGCAGTACTTC. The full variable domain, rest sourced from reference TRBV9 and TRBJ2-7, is DSGVTQTPKHLITATGQRVTLRCSPRSGDLSVYWYQQSLDQGLQFLIQYYNGEERAKGNILERFSAQQFPDLHSELNLSSLELGDSALYFCASSRGTNSYEQYFGPGTRLTVT.

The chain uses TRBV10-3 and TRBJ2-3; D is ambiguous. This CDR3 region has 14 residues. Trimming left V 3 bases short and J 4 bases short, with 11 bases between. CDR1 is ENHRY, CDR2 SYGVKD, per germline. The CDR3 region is CAISDGFSPDTQYF. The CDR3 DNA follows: TGTGCCATCAGTGATGGCTTCTCGCCAGATACGCAGTATTTT.

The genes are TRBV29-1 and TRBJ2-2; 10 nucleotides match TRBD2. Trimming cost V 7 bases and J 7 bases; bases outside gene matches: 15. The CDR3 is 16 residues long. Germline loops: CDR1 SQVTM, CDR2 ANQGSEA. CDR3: CSAHTSGRALGGELFF. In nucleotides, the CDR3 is TGCAGCGCCCACACCAGCGGGAGGGCCCTCGGCGGGGAGCTGTTTTTT.

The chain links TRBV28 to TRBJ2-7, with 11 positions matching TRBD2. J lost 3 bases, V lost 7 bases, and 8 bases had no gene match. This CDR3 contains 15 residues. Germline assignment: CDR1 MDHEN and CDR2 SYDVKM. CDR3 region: CASTFSSGGFYEQYF. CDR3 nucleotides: TGTGCCAGCACCTTTTCTAGCGGGGGGTTCTACGAGCAGTACTTC.

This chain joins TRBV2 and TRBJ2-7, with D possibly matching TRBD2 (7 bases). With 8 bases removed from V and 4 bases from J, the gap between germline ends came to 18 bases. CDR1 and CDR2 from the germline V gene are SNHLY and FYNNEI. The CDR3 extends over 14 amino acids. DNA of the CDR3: TGTGCCAGCTCGATGGGGGGGGCTACGTACGAGCAGTACTTC. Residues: CASSMGGATYEQYF.

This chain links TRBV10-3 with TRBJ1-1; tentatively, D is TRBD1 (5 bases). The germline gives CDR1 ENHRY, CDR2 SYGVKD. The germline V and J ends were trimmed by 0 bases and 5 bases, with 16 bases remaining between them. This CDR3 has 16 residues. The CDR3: CAISESGGGGGTEAFF. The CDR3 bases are TGTGCCATCAGTGAGTCTGGTGGCGGGGGAGGGACTGAAGCTTTCTTT.

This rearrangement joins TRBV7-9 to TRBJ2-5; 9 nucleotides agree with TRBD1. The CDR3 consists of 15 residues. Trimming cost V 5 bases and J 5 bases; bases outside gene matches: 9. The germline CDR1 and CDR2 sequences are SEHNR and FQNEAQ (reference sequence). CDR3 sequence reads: CASSAGTGKAETQYF. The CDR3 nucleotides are TGTGCCAGCAGCGCCGGGACAGGGAAAGCGGAGACCCAGTACTTC. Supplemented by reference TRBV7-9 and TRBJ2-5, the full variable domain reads DTGVSQNPRHKITKRGQNVTFRCDPISEHNRLYWYRQTLGQGPEFLTYFQNEAQLEKSRLLSDRFSAERPKGSFSTLEIQRTEQGDSAMYLCASSAGTGKAETQYFGPGTRLLVL.

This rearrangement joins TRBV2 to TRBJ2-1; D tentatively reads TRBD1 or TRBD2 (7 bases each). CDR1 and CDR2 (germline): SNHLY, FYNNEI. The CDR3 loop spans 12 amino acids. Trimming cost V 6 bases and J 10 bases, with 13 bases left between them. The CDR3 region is CASRGTAGEQFF. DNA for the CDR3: TGTGCCAGCAGGGGGACAGCGGGAGAGCAGTTCTTC.

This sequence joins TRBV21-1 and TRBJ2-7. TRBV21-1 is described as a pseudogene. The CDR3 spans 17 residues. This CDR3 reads CASSLCNPPGPNYEQYF. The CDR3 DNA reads TGTGCCAGCAGCCTATGTAATCCTCCGGGACCCAACTACGAGCAGTACTTC.

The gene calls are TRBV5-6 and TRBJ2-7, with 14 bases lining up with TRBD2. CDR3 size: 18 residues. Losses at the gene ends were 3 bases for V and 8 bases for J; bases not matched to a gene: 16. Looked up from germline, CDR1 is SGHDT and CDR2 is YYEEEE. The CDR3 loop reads CASSWGTSGSYGAKQQYF. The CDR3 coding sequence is TGTGCCAGCAGCTGGGGGACTAGCGGGAGTTATGGGGCCAAGCAGCAGTACTTC.

The CDR3: CASSETGGVDTQYF. In DNA form, the CDR3 reads TGTGCCAGCAGCGAGACAGGGGGCGTAGATACGCAGTATTTT. The chain recombines TRBV5-4 with TRBJ2-3; 10 nucleotides align to TRBD1. Germline values: CDR1 SGHNT, CDR2 YYREEE (reference sequence). The CDR3 totals 14 residues. Losses at the gene ends were 4 bases for V and 5 bases for J; bases not matched to a gene: 4.

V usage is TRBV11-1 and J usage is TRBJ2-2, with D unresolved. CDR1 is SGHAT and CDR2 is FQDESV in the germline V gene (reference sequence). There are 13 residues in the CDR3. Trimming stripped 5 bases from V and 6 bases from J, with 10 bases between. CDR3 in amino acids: CASSTVIAGELFF. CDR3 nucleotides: TGTGCCAGCAGCACAGTAATTGCCGGGGAGCTGTTTTTT.

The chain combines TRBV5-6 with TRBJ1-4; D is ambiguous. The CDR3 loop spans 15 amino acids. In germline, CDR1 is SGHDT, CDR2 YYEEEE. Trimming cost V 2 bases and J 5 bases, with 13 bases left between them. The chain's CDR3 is CASSFAGGMNEKLFF. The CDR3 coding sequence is TGTGCCAGCAGCTTTGCAGGCGGAATGAATGAAAAACTGTTTTTT.

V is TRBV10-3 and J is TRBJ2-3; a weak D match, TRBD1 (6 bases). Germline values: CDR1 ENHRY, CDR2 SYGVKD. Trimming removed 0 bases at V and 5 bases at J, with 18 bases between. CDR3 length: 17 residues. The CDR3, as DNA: TGTGCCATCAGTGAGTCTTTGGTAGTACAGGGAAAAGATACGCAGTATTTT. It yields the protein CAISESLVVQGKDTQYF.

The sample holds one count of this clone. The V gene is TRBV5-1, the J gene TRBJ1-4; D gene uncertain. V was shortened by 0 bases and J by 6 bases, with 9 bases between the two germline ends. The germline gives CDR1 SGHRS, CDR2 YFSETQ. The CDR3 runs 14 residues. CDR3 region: CASSLGAEDEKLFF. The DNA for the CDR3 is TGCGCCAGCAGCTTGGGGGCAGAGGATGAAAAACTGTTTTTT.

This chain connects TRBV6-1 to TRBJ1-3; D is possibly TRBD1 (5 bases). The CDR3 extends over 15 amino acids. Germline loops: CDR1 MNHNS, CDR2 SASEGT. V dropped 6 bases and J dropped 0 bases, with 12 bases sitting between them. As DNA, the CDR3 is TGTGCCAGCAGAGGGGACGGAGTCTCTGGAAACACCATATATTTT. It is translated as CASRGDGVSGNTIYF.

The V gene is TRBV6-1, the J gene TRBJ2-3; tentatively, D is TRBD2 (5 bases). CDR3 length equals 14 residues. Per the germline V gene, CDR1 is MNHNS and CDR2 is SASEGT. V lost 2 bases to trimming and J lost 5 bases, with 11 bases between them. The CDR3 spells CASSERPRGDTQYF. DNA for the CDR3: TGTGCCAGCAGTGAAAGGCCACGGGGAGATACGCAGTATTTT.

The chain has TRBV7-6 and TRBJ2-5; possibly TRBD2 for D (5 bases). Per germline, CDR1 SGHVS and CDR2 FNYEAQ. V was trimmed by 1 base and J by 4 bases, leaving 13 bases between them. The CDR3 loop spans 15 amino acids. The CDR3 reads CASSLGLREGETQYF. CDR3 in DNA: TGTGCCAGCAGCTTAGGATTGAGGGAAGGAGAGACCCAGTACTTC.

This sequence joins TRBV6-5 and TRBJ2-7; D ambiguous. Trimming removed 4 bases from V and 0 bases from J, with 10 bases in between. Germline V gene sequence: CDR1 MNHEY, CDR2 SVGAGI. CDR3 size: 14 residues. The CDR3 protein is CASSSNPSSYEQYF. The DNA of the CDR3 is TGTGCCAGCAGTTCTAATCCCAGCTCCTACGAGCAGTACTTC.

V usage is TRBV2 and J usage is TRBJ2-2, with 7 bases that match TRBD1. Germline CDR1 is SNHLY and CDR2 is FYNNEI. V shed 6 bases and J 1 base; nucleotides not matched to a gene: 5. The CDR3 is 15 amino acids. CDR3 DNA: TGTGCCAGCAGGGCTTGGACAGGGAACACCGGGGAGCTGTTTTTT. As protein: CASRAWTGNTGELFF.

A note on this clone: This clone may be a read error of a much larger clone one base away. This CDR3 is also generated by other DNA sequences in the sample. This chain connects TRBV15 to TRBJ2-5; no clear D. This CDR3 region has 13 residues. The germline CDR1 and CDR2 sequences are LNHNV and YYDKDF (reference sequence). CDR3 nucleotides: TGCGCCACCCGGGTTGGGTACCAAGAGACCCAGTACTTC. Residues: CATRVGYQETQYF.

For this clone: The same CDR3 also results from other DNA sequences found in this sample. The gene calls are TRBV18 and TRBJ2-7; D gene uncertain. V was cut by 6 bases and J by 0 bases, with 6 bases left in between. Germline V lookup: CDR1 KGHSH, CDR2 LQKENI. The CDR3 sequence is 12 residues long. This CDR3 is CASSSSSYEQYF. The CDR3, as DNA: TGTGCCAGCTCTTCAAGCTCCTACGAGCAGTACTTC. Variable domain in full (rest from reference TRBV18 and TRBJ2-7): NAGVMQNPRHLVRRRGQEARLRCSPMKGHSHVYWYRQLPEEGLKFMVYLQKENIIDESGMPKERFSAEFPKEGPSILRIQQVVRGDSAAYFCASSSSSYEQYFGPGTRLTVT.

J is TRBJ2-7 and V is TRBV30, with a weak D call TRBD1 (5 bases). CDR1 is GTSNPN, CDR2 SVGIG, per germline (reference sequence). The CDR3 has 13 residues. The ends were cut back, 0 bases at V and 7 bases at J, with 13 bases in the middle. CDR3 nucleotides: TGTGCCTGGAGTGTACGGACAAATGGTGAGCAGTACTTC. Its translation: CAWSVRTNGEQYF.

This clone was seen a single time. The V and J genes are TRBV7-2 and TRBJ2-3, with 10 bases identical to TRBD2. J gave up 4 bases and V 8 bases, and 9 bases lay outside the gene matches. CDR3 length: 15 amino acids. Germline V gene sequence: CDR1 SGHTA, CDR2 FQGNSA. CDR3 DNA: TGTGCCAGCTGTATAACTAGCGGGAACCCAGATACGCAGTATTTT. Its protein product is CASCITSGNPDTQYF. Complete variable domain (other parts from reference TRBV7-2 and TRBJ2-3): GAGVSQSPSNKVTEKGKDVELRCDPISGHTALYWYRQSLGQGLEFLIYFQGNSAPDKSGLPSDRFSAERTGGSVSTLTIQRTQQEDSAVYLCASCITSGNPDTQYFGPGTRLTVL.

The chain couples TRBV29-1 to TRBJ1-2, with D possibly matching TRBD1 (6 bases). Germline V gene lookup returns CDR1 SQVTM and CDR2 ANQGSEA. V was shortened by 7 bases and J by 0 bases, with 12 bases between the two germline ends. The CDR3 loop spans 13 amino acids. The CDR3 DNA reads TGCAGCGCCCAGGACAGTTCTAACTATGGCTACACCTTC. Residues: CSAQDSSNYGYTF.